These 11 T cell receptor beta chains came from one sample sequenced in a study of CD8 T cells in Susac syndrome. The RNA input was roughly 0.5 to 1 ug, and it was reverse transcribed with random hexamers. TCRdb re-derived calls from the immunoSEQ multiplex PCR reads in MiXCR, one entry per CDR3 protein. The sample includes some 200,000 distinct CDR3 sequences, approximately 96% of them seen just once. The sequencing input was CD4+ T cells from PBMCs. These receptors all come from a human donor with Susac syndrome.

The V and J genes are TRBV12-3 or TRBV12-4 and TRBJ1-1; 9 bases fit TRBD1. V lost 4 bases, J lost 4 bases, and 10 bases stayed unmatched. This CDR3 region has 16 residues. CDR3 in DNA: TGTGCCAGCAGTTGGAGGGACAGGGACGGTGGCACTGAAGCTTTCTTT. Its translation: CASSWRDRDGGTEAFF.

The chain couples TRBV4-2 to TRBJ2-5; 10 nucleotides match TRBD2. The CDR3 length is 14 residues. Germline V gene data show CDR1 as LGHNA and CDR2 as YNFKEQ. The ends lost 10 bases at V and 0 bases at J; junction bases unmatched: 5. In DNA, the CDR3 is TGTGCCACCTCTAGCGGGGGCAACCAAGAGACCCAGTACTTC. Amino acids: CATSSGGNQETQYF.

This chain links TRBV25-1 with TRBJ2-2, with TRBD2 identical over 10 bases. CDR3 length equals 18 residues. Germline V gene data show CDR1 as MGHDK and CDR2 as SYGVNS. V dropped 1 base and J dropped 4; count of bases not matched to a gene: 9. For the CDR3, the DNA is TGTGCCAGCAGTGAATCACCGGGGGTAGCGGGGGGCACCGGGGAGCTGTTTTTT. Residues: CASSESPGVAGGTGELFF.

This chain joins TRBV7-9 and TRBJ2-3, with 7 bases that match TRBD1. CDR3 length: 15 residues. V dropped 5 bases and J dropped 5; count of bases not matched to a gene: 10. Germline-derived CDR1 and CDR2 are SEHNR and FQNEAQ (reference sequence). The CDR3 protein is CASSRPGGSEDTQYF. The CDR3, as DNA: TGTGCCAGCAGCCGCCCAGGGGGTAGTGAAGATACGCAGTATTTT.

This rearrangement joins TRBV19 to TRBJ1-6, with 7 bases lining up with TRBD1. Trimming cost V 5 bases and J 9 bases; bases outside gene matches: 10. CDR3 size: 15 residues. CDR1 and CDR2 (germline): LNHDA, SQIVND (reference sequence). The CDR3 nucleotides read TGTGCCAGTAGTGCAGCCGGGACAGAGGGTTCACCCCTCCACTTT. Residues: CASSAAGTEGSPLHF.

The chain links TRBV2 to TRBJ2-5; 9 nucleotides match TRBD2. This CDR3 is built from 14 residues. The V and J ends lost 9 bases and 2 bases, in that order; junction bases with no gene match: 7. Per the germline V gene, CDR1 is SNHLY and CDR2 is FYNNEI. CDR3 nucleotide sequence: TGTGCCAGAAGGCTAGCGGGGCTGCAAGAGACCCAGTACTTC. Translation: CARRLAGLQETQYF.

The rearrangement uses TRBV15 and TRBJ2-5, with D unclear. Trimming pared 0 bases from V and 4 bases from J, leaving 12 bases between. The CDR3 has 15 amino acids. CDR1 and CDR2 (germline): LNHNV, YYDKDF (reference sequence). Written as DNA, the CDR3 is TGTGCCACCAGCAGAGAGAAGGCGCCTGGAGAGACCCAGTACTTC. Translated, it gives CATSREKAPGETQYF.

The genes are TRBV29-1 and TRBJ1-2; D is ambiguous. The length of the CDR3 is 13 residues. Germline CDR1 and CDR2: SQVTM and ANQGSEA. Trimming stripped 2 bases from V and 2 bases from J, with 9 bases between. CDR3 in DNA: TGCAGCGTTGAAAAGGGAGGGAACTATGGCTACACCTTC. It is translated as CSVEKGGNYGYTF. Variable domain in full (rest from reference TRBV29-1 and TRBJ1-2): SAVISQKPSRDICQRGTSLTIQCQVDSQVTMMFWYRQQPGQSLTLIATANQGSEATYESGFVIDKFPISRPNLTFSTLTVSNMSPEDSSIYLCSVEKGGNYGYTFGSGTRLTVV.

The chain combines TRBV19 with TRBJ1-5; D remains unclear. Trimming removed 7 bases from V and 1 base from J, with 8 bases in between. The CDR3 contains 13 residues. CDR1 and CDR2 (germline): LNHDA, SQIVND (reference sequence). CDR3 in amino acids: CASKGGSNQPQHF. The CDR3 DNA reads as TGTGCCAGTAAGGGAGGGAGCAATCAGCCCCAGCATTTT.

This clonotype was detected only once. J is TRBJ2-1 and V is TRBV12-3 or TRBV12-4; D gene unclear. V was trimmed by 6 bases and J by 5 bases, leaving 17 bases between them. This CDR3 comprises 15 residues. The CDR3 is CASRGRTSEDNEQFF. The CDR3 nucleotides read TGTGCCAGCAGGGGTCGGACCTCCGAGGACAATGAGCAGTTCTTC.

CDR3 protein: CSVYRGVGEKLFF. The CDR3 DNA reads as TGCAGCGTCTACAGGGGTGTGGGTGAAAAACTGTTTTTT. The chain recombines TRBV29-1 with TRBJ1-4; 7 nucleotides match TRBD1. Germline-derived CDR1 and CDR2 are SQVTM and ANQGSEA. The CDR3 spans 13 residues. Trimming removed 6 bases from V and 7 bases from J; junction bases left unmatched: 8.